By frequency in the sample, the clone carrying this T cell receptor beta chain is medium-sized. Its target is not known. The V end was cut by 6 bases, the J end by 7 bases, with 15 bases between. The CDR3 runs 14 residues. CDR1 is SEHNR and CDR2 is FQNEAQ in the germline V gene (reference sequence). Method: immunoSEQ multiplex PCR; TCRdb's copy keeps in-frame clones and lacks some. This sample has just under 20,000 clones, with about three fifths found just once. This record belongs to a study of Tregs in tolerant kidney transplant recipients. At the level of the study: CD4+CD25+CD127- cells came from approximately three-day belatacept mixed lymphocyte reactions, some with roughly five-day graft donor restimulation. Antibodies separated recipient from donor cells.

This sequence originates from a human donor in good health. This chain connects TRBV7-9 to TRBJ1-4, with D tentatively TRBD1 (5 bases). Material for sequencing was Tregs from blood cultured with allogeneic cells. The CDR3 DNA is TGTGCCAGCAGATCGACAGCGCCCGGTGAAAAACTGTTTTTT. Translated: CASRSTAPGEKLFF. Full variable domain (rest looked up from reference TRBV7-9 and TRBJ1-4): DTGVSQNPRHKITKRGQNVTFRCDPISEHNRLYWYRQTLGQGPEFLTYFQNEAQLEKSRLLSDRFSAERPKGSFSTLEIQRTEQGDSAMYLCASRSTAPGEKLFFGSGTQLSVL.